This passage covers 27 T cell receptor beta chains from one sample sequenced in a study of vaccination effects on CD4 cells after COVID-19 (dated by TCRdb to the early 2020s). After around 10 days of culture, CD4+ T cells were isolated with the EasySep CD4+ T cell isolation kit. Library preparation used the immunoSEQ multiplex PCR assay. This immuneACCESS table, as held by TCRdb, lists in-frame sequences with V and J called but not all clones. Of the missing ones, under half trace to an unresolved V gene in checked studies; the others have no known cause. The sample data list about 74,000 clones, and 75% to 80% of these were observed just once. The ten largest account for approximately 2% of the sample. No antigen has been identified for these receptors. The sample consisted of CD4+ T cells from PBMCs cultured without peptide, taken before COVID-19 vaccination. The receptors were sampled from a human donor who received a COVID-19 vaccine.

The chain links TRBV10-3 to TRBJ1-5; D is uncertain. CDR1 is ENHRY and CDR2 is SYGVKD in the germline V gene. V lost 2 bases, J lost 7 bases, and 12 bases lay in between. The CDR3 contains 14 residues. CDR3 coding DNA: TGTGCCATCAGTGAGGCGGAGGGAAGACAGCCCCAGCATTTT. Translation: CAISEAEGRQPQHF.

The DNA of the CDR3 is TGCGCCAGCAGCTTAAACCCAGCGGGGGGCACAGATACGCAGTATTTT. Residues: CASSLNPAGGTDTQYF. The rearrangement uses TRBV5-1 and TRBJ2-3, with 8 bases aligning to TRBD2. CDR3 length: 16 residues. The germline V gene has CDR1 SGHRS and CDR2 YFSETQ. Trimming removed 2 bases from V and 1 base from J; junction bases left unmatched: 6.

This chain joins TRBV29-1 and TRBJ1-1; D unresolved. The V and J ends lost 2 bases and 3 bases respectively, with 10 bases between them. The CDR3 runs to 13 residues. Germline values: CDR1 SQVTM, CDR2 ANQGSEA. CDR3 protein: CSVERNRYTEAFF. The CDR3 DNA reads TGCAGCGTTGAACGCAACAGATACACTGAAGCTTTCTTT.

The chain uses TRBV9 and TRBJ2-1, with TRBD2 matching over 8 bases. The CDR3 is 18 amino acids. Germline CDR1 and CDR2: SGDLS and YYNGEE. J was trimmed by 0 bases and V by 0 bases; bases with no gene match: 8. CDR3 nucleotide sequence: TGTGCCAGCAGCGTAGTGCCGGGGGCGGGGGGCTCCTACAATGAGCAGTTCTTC. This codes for CASSVVPGAGGSYNEQFF.

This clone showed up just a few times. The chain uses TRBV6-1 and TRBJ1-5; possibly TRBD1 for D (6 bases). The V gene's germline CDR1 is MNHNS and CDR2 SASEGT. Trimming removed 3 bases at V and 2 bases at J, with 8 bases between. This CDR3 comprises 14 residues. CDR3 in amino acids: CASSDRGRNQPQHF. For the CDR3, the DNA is TGTGCCAGCAGTGACAGGGGCCGCAATCAGCCCCAGCATTTT.

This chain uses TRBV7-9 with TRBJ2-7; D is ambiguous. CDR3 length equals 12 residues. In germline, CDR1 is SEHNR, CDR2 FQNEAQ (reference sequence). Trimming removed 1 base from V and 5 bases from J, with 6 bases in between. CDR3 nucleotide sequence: TGTGCCAGCAGCTTAGTGGGCGACGAGCAGTACGTC. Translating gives CASSLVGDEQYV.

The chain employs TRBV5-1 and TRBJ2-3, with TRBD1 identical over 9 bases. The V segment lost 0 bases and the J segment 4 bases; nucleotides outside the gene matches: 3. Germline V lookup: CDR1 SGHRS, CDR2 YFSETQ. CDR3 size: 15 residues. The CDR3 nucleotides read TGCGCCAGCAGCTTGGGGGACAGGGCGGCAGATACGCAGTATTTT. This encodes CASSLGDRAADTQYF.

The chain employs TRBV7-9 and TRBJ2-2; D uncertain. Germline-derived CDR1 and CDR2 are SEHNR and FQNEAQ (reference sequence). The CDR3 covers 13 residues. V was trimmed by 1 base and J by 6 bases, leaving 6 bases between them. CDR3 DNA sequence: TGTGCCAGCAGCTTAGGAACAGCCGGGGAGCTGTTTTTT. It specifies CASSLGTAGELFF.

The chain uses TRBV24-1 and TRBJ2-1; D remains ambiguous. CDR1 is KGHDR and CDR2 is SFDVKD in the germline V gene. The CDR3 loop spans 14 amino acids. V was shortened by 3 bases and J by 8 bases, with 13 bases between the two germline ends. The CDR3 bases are TGTGCCACCAGTGATAAGACAAGGTTCGATGAGCAGTTCTTC. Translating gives CATSDKTRFDEQFF.

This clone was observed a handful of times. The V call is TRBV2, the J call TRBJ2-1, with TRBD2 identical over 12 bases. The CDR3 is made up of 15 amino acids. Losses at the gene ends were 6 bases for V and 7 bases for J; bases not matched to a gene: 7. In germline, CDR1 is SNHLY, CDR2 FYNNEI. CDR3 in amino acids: CASRNGTSGLNEQFF. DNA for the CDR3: TGTGCCAGCAGAAATGGGACTAGCGGGCTAAATGAGCAGTTCTTC.

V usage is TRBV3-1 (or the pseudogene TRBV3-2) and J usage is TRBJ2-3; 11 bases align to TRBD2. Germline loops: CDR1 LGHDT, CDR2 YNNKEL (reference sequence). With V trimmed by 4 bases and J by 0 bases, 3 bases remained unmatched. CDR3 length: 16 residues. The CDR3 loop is CASSPRLAGSTDTQYF. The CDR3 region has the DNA TGTGCCAGCAGCCCCAGACTAGCGGGGAGCACAGATACGCAGTATTTT.

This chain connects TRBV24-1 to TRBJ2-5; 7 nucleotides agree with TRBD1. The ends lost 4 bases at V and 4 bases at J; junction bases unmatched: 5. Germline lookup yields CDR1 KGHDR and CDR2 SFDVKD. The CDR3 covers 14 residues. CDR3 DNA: TGTGCCACCAGTGACGTGACAGGGCGAGAGACCCAGTACTTC. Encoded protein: CATSDVTGRETQYF.

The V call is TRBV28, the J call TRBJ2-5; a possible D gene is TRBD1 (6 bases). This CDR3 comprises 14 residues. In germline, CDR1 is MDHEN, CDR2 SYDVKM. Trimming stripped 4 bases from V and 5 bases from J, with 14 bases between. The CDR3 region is CASSSGQPVETQYF. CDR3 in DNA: TGTGCCAGCAGTTCCGGACAGCCCGTCGAGACCCAGTACTTC. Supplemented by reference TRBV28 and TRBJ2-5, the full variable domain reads DVKVTQSSRYLVKRTGEKVFLECVQDMDHENMFWYRQDPGLGLRLIYFSYDVKMKEKGDIPEGYSVSREKKERFSLILESASTNQTSMYLCASSSGQPVETQYFGPGTRLLVL.

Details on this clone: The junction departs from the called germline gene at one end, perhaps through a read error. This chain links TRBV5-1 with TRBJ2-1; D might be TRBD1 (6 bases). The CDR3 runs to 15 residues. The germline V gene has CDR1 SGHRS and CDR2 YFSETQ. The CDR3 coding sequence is TGTGCCAGCACCGAAAACAGGGTCTCCTACAATGAGCAGTTCTTC. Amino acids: CASTENRVSYNEQFF.

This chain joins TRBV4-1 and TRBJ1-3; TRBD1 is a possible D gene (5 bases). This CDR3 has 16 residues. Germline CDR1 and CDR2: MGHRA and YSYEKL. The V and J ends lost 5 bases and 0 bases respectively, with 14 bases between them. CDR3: CASSRTEGDSGNTIYF. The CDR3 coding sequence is TGCGCCAGCAGCAGGACGGAAGGGGACTCTGGAAACACCATATATTTT.

CDR3 protein: CASSLEPGAHTEAFF. The CDR3 region has the DNA TGCGCCAGCAGCTTGGAACCGGGGGCCCACACTGAAGCTTTCTTT. The rearrangement links TRBV5-1 to TRBJ1-1, with a possible D match to TRBD1 (6 bases). Germline V gene sequence: CDR1 SGHRS, CDR2 YFSETQ. CDR3 length: 15 residues. V was pared by 0 bases and J by 3 bases, with 12 bases between.

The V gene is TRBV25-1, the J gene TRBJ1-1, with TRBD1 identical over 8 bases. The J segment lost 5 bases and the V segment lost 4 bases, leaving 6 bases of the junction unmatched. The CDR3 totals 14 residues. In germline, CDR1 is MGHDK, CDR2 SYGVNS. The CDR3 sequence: CASSGSTGGTEAFF. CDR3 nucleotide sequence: TGTGCCAGCAGTGGTTCAACAGGGGGAACTGAAGCTTTCTTT.

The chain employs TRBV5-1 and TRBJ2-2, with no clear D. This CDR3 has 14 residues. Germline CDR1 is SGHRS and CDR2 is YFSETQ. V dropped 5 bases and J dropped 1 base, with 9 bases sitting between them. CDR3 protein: CASSWGGNTGELFF. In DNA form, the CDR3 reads TGCGCCAGCAGTTGGGGTGGGAACACCGGGGAGCTGTTTTTT.

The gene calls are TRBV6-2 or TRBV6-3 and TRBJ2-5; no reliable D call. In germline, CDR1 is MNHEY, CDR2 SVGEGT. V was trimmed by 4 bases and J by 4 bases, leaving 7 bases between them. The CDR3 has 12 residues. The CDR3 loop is CASSFVGETQYF. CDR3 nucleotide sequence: TGTGCCAGCAGTTTTGTCGGAGAGACCCAGTACTTC.

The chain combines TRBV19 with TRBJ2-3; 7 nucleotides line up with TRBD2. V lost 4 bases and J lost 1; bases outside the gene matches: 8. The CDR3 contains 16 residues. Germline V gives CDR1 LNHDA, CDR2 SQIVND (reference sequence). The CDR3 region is CASSNRLGGGTDTQYF. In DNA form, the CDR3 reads TGTGCCAGTAGTAACCGCTTGGGGGGGGGCACAGATACGCAGTATTTT.

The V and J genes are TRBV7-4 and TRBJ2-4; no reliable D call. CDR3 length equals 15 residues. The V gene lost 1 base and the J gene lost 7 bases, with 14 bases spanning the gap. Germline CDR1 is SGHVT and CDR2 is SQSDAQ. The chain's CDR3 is CASSLVSGEGNIQYF. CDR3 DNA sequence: TGTGCCAGCAGCTTAGTATCTGGGGAAGGGAACATTCAGTACTTC.

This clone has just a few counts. The CDR3 DNA sequence: TGTGCCAGCAGCCGAGACCCGGGCCCATCGGGGGGGCCCCAGCATTTT. It codes for CASSRDPGPSGGPQHF. The chain carries TRBV4-2 and TRBJ1-5; tentative D call: TRBD1 (5 bases). The V gene's germline CDR1 is LGHNA and CDR2 YNFKEQ. Trimming shortened V by 4 bases and J by 9 bases, and 22 bases separated the two germline ends. CDR3 size: 16 residues.

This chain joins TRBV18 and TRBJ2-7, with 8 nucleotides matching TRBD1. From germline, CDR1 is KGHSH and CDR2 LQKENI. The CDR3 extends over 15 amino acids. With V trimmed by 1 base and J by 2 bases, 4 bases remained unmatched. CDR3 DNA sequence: TGTGCCAGCTCACCACGGACAGGGCCGACCTACGAGCAGTACGTC. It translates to CASSPRTGPTYEQYV.

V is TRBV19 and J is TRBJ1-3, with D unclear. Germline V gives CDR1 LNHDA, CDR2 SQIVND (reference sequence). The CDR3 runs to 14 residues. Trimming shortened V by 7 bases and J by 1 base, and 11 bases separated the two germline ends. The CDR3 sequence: CASIAQSSGNTIYF. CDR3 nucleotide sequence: TGTGCCAGTATCGCGCAGTCTTCTGGAAACACCATATATTTT.

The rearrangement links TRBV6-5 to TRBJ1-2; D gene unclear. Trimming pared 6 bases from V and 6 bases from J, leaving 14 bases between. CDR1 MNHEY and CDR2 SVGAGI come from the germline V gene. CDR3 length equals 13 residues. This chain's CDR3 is CASRRPGEDGYTF. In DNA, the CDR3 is TGTGCCAGCAGAAGACCCGGAGAGGATGGCTACACCTTC.

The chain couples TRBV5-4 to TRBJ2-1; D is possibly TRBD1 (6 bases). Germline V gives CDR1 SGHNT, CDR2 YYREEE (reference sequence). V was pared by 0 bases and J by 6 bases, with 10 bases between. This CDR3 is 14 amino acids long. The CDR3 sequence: CASSLGGTPNEQFF. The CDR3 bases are TGTGCCAGCAGCTTGGGGGGGACACCCAATGAGCAGTTCTTC.

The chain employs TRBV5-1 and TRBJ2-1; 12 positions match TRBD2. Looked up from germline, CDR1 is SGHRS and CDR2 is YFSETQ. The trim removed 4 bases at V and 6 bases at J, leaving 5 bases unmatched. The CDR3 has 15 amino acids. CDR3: CASSRGLAGGNEQFF. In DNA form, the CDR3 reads TGCGCCAGCAGCCGGGGACTAGCGGGCGGCAATGAGCAGTTCTTC.